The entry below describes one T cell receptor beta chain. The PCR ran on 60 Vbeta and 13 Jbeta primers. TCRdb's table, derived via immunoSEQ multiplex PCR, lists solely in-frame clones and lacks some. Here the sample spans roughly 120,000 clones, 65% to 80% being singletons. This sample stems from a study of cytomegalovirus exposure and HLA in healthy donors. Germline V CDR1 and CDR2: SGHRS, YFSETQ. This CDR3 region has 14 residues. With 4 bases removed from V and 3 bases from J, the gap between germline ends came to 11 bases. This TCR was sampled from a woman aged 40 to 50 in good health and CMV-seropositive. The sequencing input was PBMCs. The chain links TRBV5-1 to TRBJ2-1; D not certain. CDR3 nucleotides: TGCGCCAGCAGCCCCGGTGAGGTCTACAATGAGCAGTTCTTC. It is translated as CASSPGEVYNEQFF.